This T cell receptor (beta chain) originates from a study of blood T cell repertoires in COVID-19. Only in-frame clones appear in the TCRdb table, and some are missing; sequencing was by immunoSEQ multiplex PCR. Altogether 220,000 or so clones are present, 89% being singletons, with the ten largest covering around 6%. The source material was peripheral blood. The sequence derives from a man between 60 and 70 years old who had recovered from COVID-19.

The CDR3 reads CATSRTVTGSGNTIYF. The CDR3 region has the DNA TGTGCCACCAGCAGGACAGTTACAGGCTCTGGAAACACCATATATTTT. The rearrangement uses TRBV15 and TRBJ1-3; a possible D gene is TRBD1 (5 bases). V dropped 3 bases and J dropped 0 bases, with 12 bases sitting between them. Germline assignment: CDR1 LNHNV and CDR2 YYDKDF (reference sequence). The CDR3 contains 16 residues.